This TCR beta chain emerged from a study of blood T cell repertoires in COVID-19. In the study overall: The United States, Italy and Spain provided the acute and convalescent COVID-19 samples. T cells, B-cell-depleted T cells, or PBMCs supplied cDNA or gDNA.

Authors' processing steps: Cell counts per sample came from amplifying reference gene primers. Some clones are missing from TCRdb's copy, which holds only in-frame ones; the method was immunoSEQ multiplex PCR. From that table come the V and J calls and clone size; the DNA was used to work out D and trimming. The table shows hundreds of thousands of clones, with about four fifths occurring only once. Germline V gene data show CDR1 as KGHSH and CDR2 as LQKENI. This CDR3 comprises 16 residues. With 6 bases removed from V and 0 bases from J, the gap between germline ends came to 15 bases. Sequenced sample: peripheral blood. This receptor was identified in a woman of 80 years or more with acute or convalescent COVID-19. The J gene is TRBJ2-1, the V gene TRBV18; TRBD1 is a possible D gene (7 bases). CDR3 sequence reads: CASSPAQGGSYNEQFF. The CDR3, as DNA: TGTGCCAGCTCCCCTGCCCAGGGGGGCTCCTACAATGAGCAGTTCTTC. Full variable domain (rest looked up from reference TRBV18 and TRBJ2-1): NAGVMQNPRHLVRRRGQEARLRCSPMKGHSHVYWYRQLPEEGLKFMVYLQKENIIDESGMPKERFSAEFPKEGPSILRIQQVVRGDSAAYFCASSPAQGGSYNEQFFGPGTRLTVL.